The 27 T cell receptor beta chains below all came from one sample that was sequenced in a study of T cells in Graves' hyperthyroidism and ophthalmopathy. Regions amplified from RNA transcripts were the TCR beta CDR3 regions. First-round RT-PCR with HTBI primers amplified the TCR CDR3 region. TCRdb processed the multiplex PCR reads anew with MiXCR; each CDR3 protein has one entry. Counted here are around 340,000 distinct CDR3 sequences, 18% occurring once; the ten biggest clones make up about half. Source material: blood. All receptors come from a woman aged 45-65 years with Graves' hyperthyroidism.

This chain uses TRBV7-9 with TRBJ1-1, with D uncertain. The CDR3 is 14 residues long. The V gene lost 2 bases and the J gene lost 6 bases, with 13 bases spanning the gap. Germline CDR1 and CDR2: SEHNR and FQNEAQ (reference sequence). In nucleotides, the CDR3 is TGTGCCAGCAGCTTATCAGTTGGAGGCCCTGAAGCTTTCTTT. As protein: CASSLSVGGPEAFF.

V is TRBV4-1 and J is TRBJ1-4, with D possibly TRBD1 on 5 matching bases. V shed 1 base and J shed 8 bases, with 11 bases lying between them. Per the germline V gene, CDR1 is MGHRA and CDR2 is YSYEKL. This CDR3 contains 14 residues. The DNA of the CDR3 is TGCGCCAGCAGCCAAGCGGGGTGGGACGAAAAACTGTTTTTT. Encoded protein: CASSQAGWDEKLFF.

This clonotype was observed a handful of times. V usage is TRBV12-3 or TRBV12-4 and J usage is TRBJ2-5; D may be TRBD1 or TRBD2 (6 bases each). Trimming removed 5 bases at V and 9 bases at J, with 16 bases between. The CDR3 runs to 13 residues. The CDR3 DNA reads TGTGCCAGCAGTCCGGACAAGGGGGAGGCCCAGTACTTC. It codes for CASSPDKGEAQYF.

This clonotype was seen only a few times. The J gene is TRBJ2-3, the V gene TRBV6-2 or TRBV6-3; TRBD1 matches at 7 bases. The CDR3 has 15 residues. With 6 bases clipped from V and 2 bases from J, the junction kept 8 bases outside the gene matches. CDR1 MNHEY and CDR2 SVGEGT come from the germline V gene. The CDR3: CASRGDSLLTDTQYF. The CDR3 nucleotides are TGTGCCAGCAGGGGGGACAGTCTTCTCACAGATACGCAGTATTTT.

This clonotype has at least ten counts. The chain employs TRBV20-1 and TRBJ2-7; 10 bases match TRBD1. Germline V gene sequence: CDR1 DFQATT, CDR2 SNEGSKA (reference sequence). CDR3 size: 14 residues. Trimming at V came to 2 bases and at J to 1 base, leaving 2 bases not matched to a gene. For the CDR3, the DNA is TGCAGTGCTAGACCGGGACAGGGGTCCTACGAGCAGTACTTC. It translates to CSARPGQGSYEQYF.

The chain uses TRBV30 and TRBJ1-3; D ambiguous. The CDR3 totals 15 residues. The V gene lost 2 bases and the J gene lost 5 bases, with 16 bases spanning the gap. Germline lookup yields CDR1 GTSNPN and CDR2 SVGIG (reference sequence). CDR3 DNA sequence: TGTGCCTGGAGTTCCTACCCCCGAACGCGAAACACCATATATTTT. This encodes CAWSSYPRTRNTIYF. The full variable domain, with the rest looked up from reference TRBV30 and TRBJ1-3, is SQTIHQWPATLVQPVGSPLSLECTVEGTSNPNLYWYRQAAGRGLQLLFYSVGIGQISSEVPQNLSASRPQDRQFILSSKKLLLSDSGFYLCAWSSYPRTRNTIYFGEGSWLTVV.

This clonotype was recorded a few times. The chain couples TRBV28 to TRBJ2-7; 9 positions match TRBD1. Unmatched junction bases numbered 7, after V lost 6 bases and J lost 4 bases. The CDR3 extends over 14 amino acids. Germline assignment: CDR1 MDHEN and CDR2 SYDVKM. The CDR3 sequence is CASRPGQGIYEQYF. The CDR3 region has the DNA TGTGCCAGCAGACCCGGACAGGGGATTTACGAGCAGTACTTC.

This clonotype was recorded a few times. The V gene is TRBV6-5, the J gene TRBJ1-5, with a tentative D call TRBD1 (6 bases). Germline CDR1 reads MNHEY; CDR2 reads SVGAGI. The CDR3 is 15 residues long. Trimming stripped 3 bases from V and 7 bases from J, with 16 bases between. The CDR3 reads CASSYRQARLQPQHF. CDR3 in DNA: TGTGCCAGCAGTTATCGACAGGCCCGGCTCCAGCCCCAGCATTTT.

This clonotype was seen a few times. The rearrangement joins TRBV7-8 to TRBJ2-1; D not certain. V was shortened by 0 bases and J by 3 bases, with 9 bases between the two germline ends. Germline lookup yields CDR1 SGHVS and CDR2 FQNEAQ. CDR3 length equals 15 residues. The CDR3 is CASSLALALYNEQFF. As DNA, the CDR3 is TGTGCCAGCAGCTTAGCGCTGGCACTCTACAATGAGCAGTTCTTC.

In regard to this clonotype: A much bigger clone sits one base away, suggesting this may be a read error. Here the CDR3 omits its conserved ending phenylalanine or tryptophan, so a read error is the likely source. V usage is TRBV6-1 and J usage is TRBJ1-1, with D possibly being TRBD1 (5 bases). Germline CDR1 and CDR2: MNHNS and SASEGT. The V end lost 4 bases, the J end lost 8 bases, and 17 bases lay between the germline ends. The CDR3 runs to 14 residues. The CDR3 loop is CASSAGGWGEEAFL. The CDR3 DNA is TGTGCCAGCAGTGCCGGGGGATGGGGCGAGGAAGCTTTCCTT.

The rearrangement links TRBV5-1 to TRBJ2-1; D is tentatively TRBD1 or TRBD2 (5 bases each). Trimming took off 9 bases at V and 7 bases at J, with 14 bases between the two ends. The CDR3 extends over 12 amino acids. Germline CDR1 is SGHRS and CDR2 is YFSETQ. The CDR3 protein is CATTGPGNEQFF. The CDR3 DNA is TGCGCCACCACGGGACCGGGGAATGAGCAGTTCTTC.

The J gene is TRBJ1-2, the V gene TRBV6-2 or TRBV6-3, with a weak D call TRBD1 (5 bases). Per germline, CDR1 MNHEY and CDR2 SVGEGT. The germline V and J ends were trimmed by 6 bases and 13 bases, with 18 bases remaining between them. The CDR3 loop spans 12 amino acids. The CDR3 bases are TGTGCCAGCAGCCTACGGACGGGGGAGAGCACCTTC. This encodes CASSLRTGESTF.

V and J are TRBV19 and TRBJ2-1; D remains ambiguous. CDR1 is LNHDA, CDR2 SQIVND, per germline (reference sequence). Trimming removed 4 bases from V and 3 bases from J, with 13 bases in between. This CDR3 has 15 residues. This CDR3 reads CASSTEPSSYNEQFF. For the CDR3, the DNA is TGTGCCAGTAGTACCGAACCTTCCAGCTACAATGAGCAGTTCTTC.

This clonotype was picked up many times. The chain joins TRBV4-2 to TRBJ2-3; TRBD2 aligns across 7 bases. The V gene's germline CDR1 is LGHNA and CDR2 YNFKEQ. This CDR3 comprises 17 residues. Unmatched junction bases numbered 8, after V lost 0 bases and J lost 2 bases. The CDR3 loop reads CASSQDRLAEYTDTQYF. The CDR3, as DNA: TGTGCCAGCAGCCAAGATCGGCTAGCGGAATACACAGATACGCAGTATTTT.

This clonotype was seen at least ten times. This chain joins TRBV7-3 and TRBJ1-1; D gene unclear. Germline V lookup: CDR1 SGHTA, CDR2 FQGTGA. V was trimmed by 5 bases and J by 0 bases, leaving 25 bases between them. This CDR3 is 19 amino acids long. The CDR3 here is CASSPREGLRRRVNTEAFF. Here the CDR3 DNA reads TGTGCCAGCAGCCCCCGGGAGGGTTTAAGGAGAAGGGTGAACACTGAAGCTTTCTTT.

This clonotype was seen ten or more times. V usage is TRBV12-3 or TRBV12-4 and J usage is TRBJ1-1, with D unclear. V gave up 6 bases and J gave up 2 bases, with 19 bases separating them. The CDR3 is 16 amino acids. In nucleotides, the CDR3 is TGTGCCAGCAGCCCCGGTCCAGAGCCAAAAAACACTGAAGCTTTCTTT. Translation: CASSPGPEPKNTEAFF.

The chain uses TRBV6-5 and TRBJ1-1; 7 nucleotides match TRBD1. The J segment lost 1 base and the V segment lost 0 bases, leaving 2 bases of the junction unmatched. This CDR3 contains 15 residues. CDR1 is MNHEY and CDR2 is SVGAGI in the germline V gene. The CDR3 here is CASSYSTGRNTEAFF. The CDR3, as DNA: TGTGCCAGCAGTTACTCGACAGGGAGGAACACTGAAGCTTTCTTT.

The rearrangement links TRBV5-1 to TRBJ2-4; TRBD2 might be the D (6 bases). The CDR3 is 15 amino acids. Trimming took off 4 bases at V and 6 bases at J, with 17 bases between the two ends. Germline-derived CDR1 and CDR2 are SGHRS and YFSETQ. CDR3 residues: CASSKLARLPNIQYF. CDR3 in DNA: TGCGCCAGCAGCAAGCTAGCGAGGCTCCCAAACATTCAGTACTTC.

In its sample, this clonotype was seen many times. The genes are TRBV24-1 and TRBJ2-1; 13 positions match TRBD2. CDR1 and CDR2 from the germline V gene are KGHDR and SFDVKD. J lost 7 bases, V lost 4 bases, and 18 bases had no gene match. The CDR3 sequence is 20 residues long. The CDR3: CATSDPSEGQLAGGTNEQFF. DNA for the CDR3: TGTGCCACCAGTGACCCGAGTGAGGGGCAACTAGCGGGAGGGACTAATGAGCAGTTCTTC.

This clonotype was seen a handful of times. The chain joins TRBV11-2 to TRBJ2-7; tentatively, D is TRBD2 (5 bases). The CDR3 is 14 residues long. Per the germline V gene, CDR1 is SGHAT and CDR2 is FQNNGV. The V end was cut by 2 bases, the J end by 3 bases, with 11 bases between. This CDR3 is CASSLNLGSYEQYF. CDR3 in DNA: TGTGCCAGCAGCTTAAATTTAGGGAGCTACGAGCAGTACTTC. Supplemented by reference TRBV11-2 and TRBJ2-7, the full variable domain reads EAGVAQSPRYKIIEKRQSVAFWCNPISGHATLYWYQQILGQGPKLLIQFQNNGVVDDSQLPKDRFSAERLKGVDSTLKIQPAKLEDSAVYLCASSLNLGSYEQYFGPGTRLTVT.

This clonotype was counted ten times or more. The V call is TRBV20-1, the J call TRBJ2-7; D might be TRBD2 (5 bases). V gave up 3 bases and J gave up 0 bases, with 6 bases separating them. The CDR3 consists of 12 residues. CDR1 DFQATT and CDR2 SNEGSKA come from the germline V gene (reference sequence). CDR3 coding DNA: TGCAGTGCTAGGGACTTCTCCTACGAGCAGTACTTC. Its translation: CSARDFSYEQYF.

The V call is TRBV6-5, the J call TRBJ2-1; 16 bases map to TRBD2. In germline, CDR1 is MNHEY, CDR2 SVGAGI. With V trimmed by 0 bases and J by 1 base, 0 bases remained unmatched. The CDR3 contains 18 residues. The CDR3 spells CASSYSGLAGGSYNEQFF. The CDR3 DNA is TGTGCCAGCAGTTACTCGGGACTAGCGGGAGGGTCCTACAATGAGCAGTTCTTC.

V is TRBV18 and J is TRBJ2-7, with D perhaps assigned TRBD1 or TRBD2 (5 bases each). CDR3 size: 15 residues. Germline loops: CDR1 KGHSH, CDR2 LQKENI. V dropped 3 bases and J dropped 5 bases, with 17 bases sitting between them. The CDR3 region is CASSPPLWGTDEQYV. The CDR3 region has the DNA TGTGCCAGCTCACCTCCCCTATGGGGGACGGACGAGCAGTACGTC.

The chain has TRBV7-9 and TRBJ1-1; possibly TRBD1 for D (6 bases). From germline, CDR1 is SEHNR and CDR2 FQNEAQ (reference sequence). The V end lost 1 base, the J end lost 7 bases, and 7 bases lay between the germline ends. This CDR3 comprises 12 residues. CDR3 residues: CASSLGQVEAFF. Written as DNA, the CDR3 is TGTGCCAGCAGCTTAGGACAGGTTGAAGCTTTCTTT.

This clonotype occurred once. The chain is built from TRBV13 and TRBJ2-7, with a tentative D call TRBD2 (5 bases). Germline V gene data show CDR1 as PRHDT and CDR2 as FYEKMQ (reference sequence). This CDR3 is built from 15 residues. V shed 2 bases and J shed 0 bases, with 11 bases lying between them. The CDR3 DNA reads TGTGCCAGCAGCTTAAATAGAGGGAACTCCTACGAGCAGTACGTC. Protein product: CASSLNRGNSYEQYV.

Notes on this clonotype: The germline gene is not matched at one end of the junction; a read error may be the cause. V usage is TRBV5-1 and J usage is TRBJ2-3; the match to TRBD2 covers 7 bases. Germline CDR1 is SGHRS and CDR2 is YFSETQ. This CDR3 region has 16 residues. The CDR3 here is CAGSGTGTRFTDTQYF. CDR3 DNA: TGCGCCGGCAGCGGGACCGGTACTAGATTCACAGATACGCAGTATTTT.

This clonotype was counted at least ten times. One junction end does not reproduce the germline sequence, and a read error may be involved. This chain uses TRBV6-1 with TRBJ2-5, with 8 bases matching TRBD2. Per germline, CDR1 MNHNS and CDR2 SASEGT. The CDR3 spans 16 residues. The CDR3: CASSEGTSPGSETQYF. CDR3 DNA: TGTGCCAGCAGCGAAGGGACTAGTCCTGGTTCGGAGACCCAGTACTTC.